Listed here are 13 T cell receptor beta chains from one sample, sequenced in a study of monozygotic twins with inflammatory bowel disease. TCRdb re-called the 5' RACE reads and shows each CDR3 protein once, DNA omitted. The sample table includes about 300,000 distinct CDR3 sequences. Specimen: blood. These TCRs come from a human donor with ulcerative colitis or Crohn's disease, or a healthy co-twin of an affected twin (not recorded which).

The V and J genes are TRBV15 and TRBJ1-5; TCRdb's D call of TRBD1 is untestable without DNA. Germline CDR1 and CDR2: LNHNV and YYDKDF (reference sequence). The CDR3 has 16 residues. CDR3 amino acids: CATSRVRTGGNQPQHF.

J is TRBJ2-6 and V is TRBV15; the TCRdb call, TRBD1, lacks DNA for checking. The CDR3 has 19 amino acids. The germline V gene has CDR1 LNHNV and CDR2 YYDKDF (reference sequence). The CDR3: CATSRDSWDSKSGANVLTF.

The chain has TRBV3-1 and TRBJ1-6; the D call of TRBD1 rests on TCRdb alone, since no DNA is present to check it. Germline CDR1 and CDR2: LGHDT and YNNKEL (reference sequence). The CDR3 length is 17 residues. The chain's CDR3 is CASSQMAGTAINSPLHF.

This chain's CDR3 is CATSASIAGELFF. The chain employs TRBV24-1 and TRBJ2-2. Germline V gene sequence: CDR1 KGHDR, CDR2 SFDVKD. CDR3 length: 13 residues.

This chain uses TRBV15 with TRBJ2-3; the D gene TCRdb calls, TRBD2, cannot be checked with no DNA. The CDR3 has 15 amino acids. CDR1 and CDR2 (germline): LNHNV, YYDKDF (reference sequence). CDR3 sequence reads: CATSSAGTVTDTQYF.

V and J are TRBV19 and TRBJ1-5; the D call of TRBD1 rests on TCRdb alone, since no DNA is present to check it. Germline V gives CDR1 LNHDA, CDR2 SQIVND (reference sequence). This CDR3 has 15 amino acids. CDR3 in amino acids: CASRRKGDNNQPQHF.

The CDR3 protein is CASSLGAGGYNEQFF. The rearrangement joins TRBV11-2 to TRBJ2-1; absent DNA, TCRdb's TRBD2 call cannot be checked. Germline V gene lookup returns CDR1 SGHAT and CDR2 FQNNGV. The CDR3 consists of 15 residues.

J is TRBJ2-1 and V is TRBV20-1; TCRdb's D gene call, TRBD1, goes unchecked for lack of DNA. The germline V gene encodes CDR1 DFQATT and CDR2 SNEGSKA (reference sequence). This CDR3 is 13 amino acids long. This CDR3 reads CSAVRGGSNEQFF.

The genes are TRBV9 and TRBJ2-3; the TRBD1 assignment by TCRdb is unverifiable without DNA. The CDR3 has 12 amino acids. CDR1 is SGDLS and CDR2 is YYNGEE in the germline V gene. CDR3 amino acids: CASSYGDGAQYF.

V usage is TRBV5-5 and J usage is TRBJ1-1; TCRdb designates TRBD1, a call that cannot be tested without DNA. CDR3 length equals 13 residues. In germline, CDR1 is SGHKS, CDR2 YYEKEE (reference sequence). The CDR3 reads CASSLNRATEAFF.

The rearrangement links TRBV6-2 or TRBV6-3 to TRBJ1-2; TCRdb selects TRBD1, and the lack of DNA leaves this call unchecked. The CDR3 sequence is 17 residues long. Germline V gives CDR1 MNHEY, CDR2 SVGEGT. CDR3 region: CASAGGETSSVIYGYTF.

This chain links TRBV7-9 with TRBJ2-5; with no DNA, the TCRdb D assignment of TRBD1 cannot be verified. Germline CDR1 reads SEHNR; CDR2 reads FQNEAQ (reference sequence). The CDR3 contains 15 residues. The CDR3 sequence: CASSLGRGFEETQYF. Full variable domain (rest looked up from reference TRBV7-9 and TRBJ2-5): DTGVSQNPRHKITKRGQNVTFRCDPISEHNRLYWYRQTLGQGPEFLTYFQNEAQLEKSRLLSDRFSAERPKGSFSTLEIQRTEQGDSAMYLCASSLGRGFEETQYFGPGTRLLVL.

V is TRBV5-5 and J is TRBJ1-4. Germline-derived CDR1 and CDR2 are SGHKS and YYEKEE (reference sequence). CDR3 size: 17 residues. The CDR3 here is CASNLGIKVTTNEKLFF.